What follows is one T cell receptor beta chain and its context. Its antigen remains unidentified. This specimen belongs to a study of cytomegalovirus exposure and HLA in healthy donors. Study results and limitations: Productive rates of about 87% or about 30% were seen for most TCR beta V segments in an earlier analysis.

The germline V gene has CDR1 SNHLY and CDR2 FYNNEI. V gave up 7 bases and J gave up 0 bases, with 15 bases separating them. The CDR3 loop spans 15 amino acids. This PCR relied on a set of 60 Vbeta primers and 13 Jbeta primers. The data were produced by immunoSEQ multiplex PCR, yet TCRdb's version contains in-frame clones alone and is incomplete. This table holds about 140,000 clones, around 80% found once. Sequenced sample: PBMCs. This chain links TRBV2 with TRBJ1-1; D possibly corresponds to TRBD1 (6 bases). The source of this sequence is a man aged 35 to 55 in good health and CMV-seropositive. CDR3 DNA: TGTGCCAGCACCAACCGGGGGGGCATGAACACTGAAGCTTTCTTT. Translated, it gives CASTNRGGMNTEAFF.